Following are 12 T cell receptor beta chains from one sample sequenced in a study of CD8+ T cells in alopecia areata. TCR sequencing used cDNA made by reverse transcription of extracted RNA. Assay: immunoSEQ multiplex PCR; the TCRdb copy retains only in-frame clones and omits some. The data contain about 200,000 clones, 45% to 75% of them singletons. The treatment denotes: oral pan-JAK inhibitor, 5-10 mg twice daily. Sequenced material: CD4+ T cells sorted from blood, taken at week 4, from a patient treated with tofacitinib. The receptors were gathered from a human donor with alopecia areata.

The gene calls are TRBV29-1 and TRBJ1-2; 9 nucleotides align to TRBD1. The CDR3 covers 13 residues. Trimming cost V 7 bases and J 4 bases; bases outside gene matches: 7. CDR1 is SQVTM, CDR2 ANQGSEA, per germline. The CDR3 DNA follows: TGCAGCGCTGGACAGGGGAGGGGCTATGGCTACACCTTC. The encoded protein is CSAGQGRGYGYTF. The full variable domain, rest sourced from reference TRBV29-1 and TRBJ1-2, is SAVISQKPSRDICQRGTSLTIQCQVDSQVTMMFWYRQQPGQSLTLIATANQGSEATYESGFVIDKFPISRPNLTFSTLTVSNMSPEDSSIYLCSAGQGRGYGYTFGSGTRLTVV.

The CDR3 is CASSYNLGGDTEAFF. For the CDR3, the DNA is TGCGCCAGCAGCTACAATTTGGGTGGGGACACTGAAGCTTTCTTT. The chain uses TRBV4-3 and TRBJ1-1; D not resolved. The CDR3 contains 15 residues. The germline V gene encodes CDR1 LGHNA and CDR2 YSLEER. The V end lost 5 bases, the J end lost 3 bases, and 16 bases lay between the germline ends.

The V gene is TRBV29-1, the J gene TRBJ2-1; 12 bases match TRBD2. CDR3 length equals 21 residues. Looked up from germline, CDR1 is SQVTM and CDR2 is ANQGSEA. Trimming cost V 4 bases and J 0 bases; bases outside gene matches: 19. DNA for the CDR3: TGCAGCGTTGCTGCGCCAGGGCGAGGACTAGCGGGGAGAAGCTCCTACAATGAGCAGTTCTTC. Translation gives CSVAAPGRGLAGRSSYNEQFF.

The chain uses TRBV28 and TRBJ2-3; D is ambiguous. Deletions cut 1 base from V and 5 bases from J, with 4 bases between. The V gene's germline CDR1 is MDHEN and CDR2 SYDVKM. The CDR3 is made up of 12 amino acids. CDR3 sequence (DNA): TGTGCCAGCAGTTTATCGGTAGATACGCAGTATTTT. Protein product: CASSLSVDTQYF. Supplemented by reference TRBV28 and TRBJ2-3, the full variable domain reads DVKVTQSSRYLVKRTGEKVFLECVQDMDHENMFWYRQDPGLGLRLIYFSYDVKMKEKGDIPEGYSVSREKKERFSLILESASTNQTSMYLCASSLSVDTQYFGPGTRLTVL.

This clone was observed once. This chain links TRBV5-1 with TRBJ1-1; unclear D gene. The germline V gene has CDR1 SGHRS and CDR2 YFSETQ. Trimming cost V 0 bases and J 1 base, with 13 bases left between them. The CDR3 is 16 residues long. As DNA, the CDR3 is TGCGCCAGCAGCTTGGGCTTGACACCAAGGAACACTGAAGCTTTCTTT. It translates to CASSLGLTPRNTEAFF.

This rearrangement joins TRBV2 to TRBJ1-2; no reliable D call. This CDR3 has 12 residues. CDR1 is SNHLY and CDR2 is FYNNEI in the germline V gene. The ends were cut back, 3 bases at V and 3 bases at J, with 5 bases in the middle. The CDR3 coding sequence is TGTGCCAGCAGTGAGGTGCACTATGGCTACACCTTC. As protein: CASSEVHYGYTF.

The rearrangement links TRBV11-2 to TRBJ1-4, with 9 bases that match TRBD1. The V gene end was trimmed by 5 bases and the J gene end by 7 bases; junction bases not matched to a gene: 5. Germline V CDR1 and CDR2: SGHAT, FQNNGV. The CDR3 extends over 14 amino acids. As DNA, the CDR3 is TGTGCCAGCAGCCTACAGGGGGCATTTGAAAAACTGTTTTTT. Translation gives CASSLQGAFEKLFF.

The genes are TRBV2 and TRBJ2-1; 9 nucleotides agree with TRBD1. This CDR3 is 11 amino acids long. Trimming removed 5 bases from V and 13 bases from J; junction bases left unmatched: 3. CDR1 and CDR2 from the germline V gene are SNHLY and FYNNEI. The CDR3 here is CASSPDRGQFF. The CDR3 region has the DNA TGTGCCAGCAGTCCGGACAGGGGACAGTTCTTC.

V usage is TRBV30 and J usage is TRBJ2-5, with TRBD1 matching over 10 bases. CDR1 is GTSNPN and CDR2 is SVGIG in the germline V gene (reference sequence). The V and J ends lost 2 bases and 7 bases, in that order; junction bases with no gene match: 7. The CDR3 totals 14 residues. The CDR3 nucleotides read TGTGCCTGGAGTACGACAGGGGGCGCGGGGACCCAGTACTTC. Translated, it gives CAWSTTGGAGTQYF.

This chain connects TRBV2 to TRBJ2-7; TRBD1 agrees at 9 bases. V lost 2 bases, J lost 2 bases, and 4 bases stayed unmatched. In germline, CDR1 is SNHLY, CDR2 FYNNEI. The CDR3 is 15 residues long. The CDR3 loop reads CASSETGQGTYEQYF. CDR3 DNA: TGTGCCAGCAGTGAAACGGGACAGGGAACCTACGAGCAGTACTTC.

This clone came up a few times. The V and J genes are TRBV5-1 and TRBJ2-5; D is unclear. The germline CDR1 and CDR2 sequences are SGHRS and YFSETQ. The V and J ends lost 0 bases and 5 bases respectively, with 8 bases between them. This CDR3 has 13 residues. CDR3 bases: TGCGCCAGCAGCTTGGGGCAGTTGGAGACCCAGTACTTC. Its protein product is CASSLGQLETQYF.

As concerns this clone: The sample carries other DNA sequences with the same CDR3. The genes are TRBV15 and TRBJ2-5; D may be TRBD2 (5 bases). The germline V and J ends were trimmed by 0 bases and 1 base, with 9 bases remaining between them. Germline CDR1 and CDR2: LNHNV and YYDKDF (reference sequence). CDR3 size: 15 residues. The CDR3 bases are TGTGCCACCAGCAGAGATCGAGGGCTCCAAGAGACCCAGTACTTC. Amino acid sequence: CATSRDRGLQETQYF.